The 2 T cell receptor beta chains listed next were all sequenced from one sample in a study of PD-1 blockade in classical Hodgkin lymphoma. Described time point: cycle 4 day 1 (C4D1), after more than 5 weeks of nivolumab. Every patient relapsed after autologous stem cell transplantation, and brentuximab vedotin exposure varied. Clones were sequenced by immunoSEQ multiplex PCR, and TCRdb holds only the in-frame ones, with some missing. The table has 80,000 to 100,000 clones, just over 90% seen once. The source was peripheral blood mononuclear cells (PBMCs), collected before the fourth cycle of nivolumab. The receptor set was obtained from a human donor with classical Hodgkin lymphoma.

This sequence joins TRBV28 and TRBJ1-5, with D uncertain. V was trimmed by 6 bases and J by 3 bases, leaving 18 bases between them. The germline gives CDR1 MDHEN, CDR2 SYDVKM. The CDR3 covers 16 residues. The CDR3 region is CASSNDRQQVNQPQHF. In DNA, the CDR3 is TGTGCCAGCAGCAACGACCGGCAGCAGGTCAATCAGCCCCAGCATTTT.

This clone is a singleton in its sample. CDR3 residues: CAGRDRGTDEQYF. The CDR3 DNA reads TGTGCCGGTAGGGACAGGGGAACGGACGAGCAGTACTTC. J is TRBJ2-7 and V is TRBV6-1; 10 nucleotides line up with TRBD1. Germline V lookup: CDR1 MNHNS, CDR2 SASEGT. V shed 11 bases and J 5 bases; nucleotides not matched to a gene: 9. The CDR3 totals 13 residues.